These 12 T cell receptor beta chains were all obtained from the same sample, sequenced in a study of blood T cell repertoires in COVID-19. Only in-frame clones appear in the TCRdb table, and some are missing; sequencing was by immunoSEQ multiplex PCR. This sample has a few hundred thousand clones, with 80% found just once. Sequenced material: PBMCs or T cells enriched from blood (not recorded which). Receptor source: a woman between 40 and 55 years old with acute COVID-19.

The gene calls are TRBV19 and TRBJ1-5; no clear D gene. The CDR3 consists of 12 residues. The germline V gene encodes CDR1 LNHDA and CDR2 SQIVND (reference sequence). With 8 bases removed from V and 4 bases from J, the gap between germline ends came to 9 bases. The CDR3 nucleotides read TGTGCCAGTGGTCAGTTGAATCAGCCCCAGCATTTT. The encoded protein is CASGQLNQPQHF.

CDR3 protein: CASSGAYSGLHEQYF. The DNA of the CDR3 is TGTGCCAGCAGCGGGGCCTACTCAGGGCTCCACGAGCAGTACTTC. This chain links TRBV11-2 with TRBJ2-7; D is possibly TRBD1 (5 bases). This CDR3 is 15 amino acids long. With 5 bases removed from V and 5 bases from J, the gap between germline ends came to 19 bases. Germline CDR1 is SGHAT and CDR2 is FQNNGV.

The J gene is TRBJ1-1, the V gene TRBV6-2 or TRBV6-3; D might be TRBD1 (6 bases). This CDR3 comprises 11 residues. With 2 bases removed from V and 11 bases from J, the gap between germline ends came to 9 bases. Germline V gene sequence: CDR1 MNHEY, CDR2 SVGEGT. The DNA for the CDR3 is TGTGCCAGCAGTTACCCAGGGGAGGCTTTCTTT. As protein: CASSYPGEAFF.

The rearrangement links TRBV5-4 to TRBJ2-7; 9 nucleotides align to TRBD1. The germline V gene encodes CDR1 SGHNT and CDR2 YYREEE (reference sequence). This CDR3 contains 14 residues. With V trimmed by 5 bases and J by 1 base, 4 bases remained unmatched. The CDR3 here is CASRGTGNSYEQYF. The CDR3 nucleotides read TGTGCCAGCAGGGGGACAGGGAATTCCTACGAGCAGTACTTC.

The J gene is TRBJ1-5, the V gene TRBV18; 9 bases fit TRBD1. The CDR3 runs to 15 residues. With 5 bases clipped from V and 5 bases from J, the junction kept 7 bases outside the gene matches. Germline CDR1 is KGHSH and CDR2 is LQKENI. CDR3 DNA sequence: TGTGCCAGCTCAACCGACAGGGGGTCGGATCAGCCCCAGCATTTT. Translated: CASSTDRGSDQPQHF.

The chain recombines TRBV5-1 with TRBJ1-2; 7 nucleotides match TRBD1. Per germline, CDR1 SGHRS and CDR2 YFSETQ. The CDR3 extends over 16 amino acids. Unmatched junction bases numbered 12, after V lost 4 bases and J lost 3 bases. The CDR3 DNA reads TGCGCCAGCAGCCCCACAGGGGAAGGCGCACACTATGGCTACACCTTC. Its translation is CASSPTGEGAHYGYTF.

The J gene is TRBJ2-3, the V gene TRBV11-3; 10 nucleotides match TRBD1. Germline values: CDR1 SGHNT, CDR2 YENEEA. The trim removed 3 bases at V and 5 bases at J, leaving 8 bases unmatched. The CDR3 runs 16 residues. The CDR3 nucleotides are TGTGCCAGCAGCTTCACGACAGGGGGCGTGGGAGATACGCAGTATTTT. It encodes CASSFTTGGVGDTQYF.

CDR3 DNA: TGTGCCAGCAGCCCACCGGCGGGTCTAGCGGGAGGAGTCCAAGAGACCCAGTACTTC. This gives the protein CASSPPAGLAGGVQETQYF. The chain couples TRBV2 to TRBJ2-5; TRBD2 matches at 11 bases. The germline CDR1 and CDR2 sequences are SNHLY and FYNNEI. V trimming: 6 bases; J trimming: 1 base; junction bases outside the gene matches: 16. This CDR3 has 19 residues. The whole variable domain, filled in from reference TRBV2 and TRBJ2-5, reads EPEVTQTPSHQVTQMGQEVILRCVPISNHLYFYWYRQILGQKVEFLVSFYNNEISEKSEIFDDQFSVERPDGSNFTLKIRSTKLEDSAMYFCASSPPAGLAGGVQETQYFGPGTRLLVL.

The genes are TRBV4-3 and TRBJ1-5; perhaps TRBD1 as D (5 bases). Trimming stripped 3 bases from V and 4 bases from J, with 13 bases between. This CDR3 spans 15 amino acids. Germline CDR1 is LGHNA and CDR2 is YSLEER. The CDR3 reads CASSHAHGGNQPQHF. The CDR3 coding sequence is TGCGCCAGCAGCCACGCGCATGGGGGGAATCAGCCCCAGCATTTT.

The genes are TRBV28 and TRBJ1-4, with 8 bases that match TRBD1. Trimming cost V 11 bases and J 5 bases; bases outside gene matches: 7. This CDR3 is 13 amino acids long. Germline V lookup: CDR1 MDHEN, CDR2 SYDVKM. Here the CDR3 reads CAGRDRRNEKLFF. The CDR3 region has the DNA TGTGCCGGGAGGGACAGGAGAAATGAAAAACTGTTTTTT.

The chain is built from TRBV19 and TRBJ1-5, with D hard to call. The CDR3 has 18 amino acids. The germline V and J ends were trimmed by 3 bases and 1 base, with 19 bases remaining between them. Germline V CDR1 and CDR2: LNHDA, SQIVND (reference sequence). Here the CDR3 DNA reads TGTGCCAGTAGTATCGCCAGTCTCGGGGTAGGGAGCAATCAGCCCCAGCATTTT. It codes for CASSIASLGVGSNQPQHF.

This chain joins TRBV19 and TRBJ2-1; maybe TRBD2 (6 bases). The CDR3 runs to 16 residues. V was pared by 5 bases and J by 0 bases, with 14 bases between. CDR1 LNHDA and CDR2 SQIVND come from the germline V gene (reference sequence). For the CDR3, the DNA is TGTGCCAGTAGTTCCCCTAGCGACCGCTCCTACAATGAGCAGTTCTTC. Its protein is CASSSPSDRSYNEQFF.